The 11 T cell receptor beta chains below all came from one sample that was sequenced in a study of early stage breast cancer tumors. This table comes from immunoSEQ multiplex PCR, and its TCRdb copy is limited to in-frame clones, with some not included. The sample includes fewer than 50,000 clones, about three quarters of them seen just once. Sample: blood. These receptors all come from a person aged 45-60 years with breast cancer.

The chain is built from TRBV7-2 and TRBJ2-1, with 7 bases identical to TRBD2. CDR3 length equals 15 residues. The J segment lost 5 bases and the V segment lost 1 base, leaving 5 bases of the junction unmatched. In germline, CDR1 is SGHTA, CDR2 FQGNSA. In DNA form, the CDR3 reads TGTGCCAGCAGCTTAGGACTAGCCCCAAACAATGAGCAGTTCTTC. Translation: CASSLGLAPNNEQFF.

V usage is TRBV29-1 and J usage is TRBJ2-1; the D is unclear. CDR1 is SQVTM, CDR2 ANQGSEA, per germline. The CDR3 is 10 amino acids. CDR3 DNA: TGCACCTTCGGTCATAATGAGCAGTTCTTC. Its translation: CTFGHNEQFF.

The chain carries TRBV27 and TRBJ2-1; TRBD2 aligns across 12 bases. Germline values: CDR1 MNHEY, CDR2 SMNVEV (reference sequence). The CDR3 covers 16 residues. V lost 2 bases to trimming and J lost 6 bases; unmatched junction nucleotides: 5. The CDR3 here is CASSLRSLAGGNEQFF. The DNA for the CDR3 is TGTGCCAGCAGTTTAAGATCACTAGCGGGAGGCAATGAGCAGTTCTTC.

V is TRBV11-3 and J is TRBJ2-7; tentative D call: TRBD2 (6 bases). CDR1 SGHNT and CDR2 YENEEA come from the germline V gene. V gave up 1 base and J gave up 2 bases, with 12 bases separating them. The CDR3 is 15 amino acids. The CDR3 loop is CASSLAGGGPYEQYF. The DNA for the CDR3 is TGTGCCAGCAGCTTAGCAGGAGGAGGGCCCTACGAGCAGTACTTC.

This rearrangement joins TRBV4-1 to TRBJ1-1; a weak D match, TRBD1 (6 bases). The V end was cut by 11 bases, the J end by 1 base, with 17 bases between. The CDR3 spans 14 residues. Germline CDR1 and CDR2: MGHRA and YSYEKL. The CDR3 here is CAVRGPLKNTEAFF. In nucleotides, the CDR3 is TGCGCCGTCAGGGGCCCCCTGAAGAACACTGAAGCTTTCTTT.

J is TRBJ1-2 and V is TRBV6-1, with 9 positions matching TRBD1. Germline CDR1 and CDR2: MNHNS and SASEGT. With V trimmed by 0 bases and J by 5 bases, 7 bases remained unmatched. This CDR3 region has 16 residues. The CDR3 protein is CASSEAGGQGHYGYTF. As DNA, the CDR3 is TGTGCCAGCAGTGAAGCGGGGGGACAGGGACATTATGGCTACACCTTC.

This CDR3 reads CASSQDRTSGRTYEQYF. CDR3 bases: TGCGCCAGCAGCCAAGATCGGACTAGCGGGAGAACCTACGAGCAGTACTTC. This chain uses TRBV4-1 with TRBJ2-7; 13 nucleotides line up with TRBD2. Looked up from germline, CDR1 is MGHRA and CDR2 is YSYEKL. Trimming at V came to 0 bases and at J to 2 bases, leaving 4 bases not matched to a gene. The CDR3 is made up of 17 amino acids.

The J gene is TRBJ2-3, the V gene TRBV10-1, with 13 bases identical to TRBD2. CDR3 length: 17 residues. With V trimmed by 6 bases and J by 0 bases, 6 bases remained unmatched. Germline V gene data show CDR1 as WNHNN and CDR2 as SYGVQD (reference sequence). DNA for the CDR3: TGCGCCAGCAGCGGGACTAGCGGGGAGTTTAGCACAGATACGCAGTATTTT. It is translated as CASSGTSGEFSTDTQYF.

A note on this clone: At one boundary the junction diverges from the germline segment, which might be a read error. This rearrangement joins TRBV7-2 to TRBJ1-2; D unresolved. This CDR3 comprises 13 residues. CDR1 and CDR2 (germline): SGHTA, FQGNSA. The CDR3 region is CASGFRAPGGYTF. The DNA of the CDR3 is TGTGCCAGCGGCTTCCGGGCTCCGGGAGGCTACACCTTC.

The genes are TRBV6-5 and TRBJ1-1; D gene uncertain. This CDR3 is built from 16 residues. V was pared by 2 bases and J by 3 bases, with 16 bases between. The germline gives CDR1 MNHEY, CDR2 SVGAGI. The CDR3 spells CASSYLGGELDTEAFF. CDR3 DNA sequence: TGTGCCAGCAGTTACCTAGGTGGGGAGTTGGACACTGAAGCTTTCTTT.

This chain's CDR3 is CASSLQDSTDTQYF. CDR3 DNA sequence: TGTGCCAGCAGCTTGCAGGATAGCACAGATACGCAGTATTTT. This rearrangement joins TRBV5-4 to TRBJ2-3; D gene unclear. The V gene lost 1 base and the J gene lost 0 bases, with 6 bases spanning the gap. Germline V lookup: CDR1 SGHNT, CDR2 YYREEE (reference sequence). The CDR3 covers 14 residues.